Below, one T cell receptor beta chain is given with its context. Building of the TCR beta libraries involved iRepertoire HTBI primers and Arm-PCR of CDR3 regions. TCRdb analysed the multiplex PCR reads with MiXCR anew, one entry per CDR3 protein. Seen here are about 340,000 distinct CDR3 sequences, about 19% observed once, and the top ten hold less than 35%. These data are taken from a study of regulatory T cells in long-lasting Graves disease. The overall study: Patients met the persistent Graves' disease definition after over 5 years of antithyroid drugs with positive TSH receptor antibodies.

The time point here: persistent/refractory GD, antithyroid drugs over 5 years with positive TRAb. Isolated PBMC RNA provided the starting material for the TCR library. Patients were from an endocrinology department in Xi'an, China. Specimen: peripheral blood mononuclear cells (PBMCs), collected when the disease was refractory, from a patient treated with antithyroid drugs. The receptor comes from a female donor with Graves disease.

The CDR3: CASSVASTGGGEKLFF. DNA for the CDR3: TGTGCCAGCAGCGTAGCCTCTACAGGGGGGGGTGAAAAACTGTTTTTT. The chain joins TRBV9 to TRBJ1-4, with TRBD1 matching 8 bases. The CDR3 extends over 16 amino acids. J was trimmed by 7 bases and V by 0 bases; bases with no gene match: 8. Germline CDR1 is SGDLS and CDR2 is YYNGEE.